Listed here are 7 T cell receptor beta chains from one sample, sequenced in a study of technical replicates of blood from a handful of donors. The assay was immunoSEQ multiplex PCR, and TCRdb's table has in-frame clones only and misses some. The sample shows about 16,000 clones, about 89% of them seen only once. Source material: PBMCs. The receptors come from a human donor in good health.

The V and J genes are TRBV11-3 and TRBJ1-1, with D possibly TRBD1 on 5 matching bases. The CDR3 has 15 residues. Per germline, CDR1 SGHNT and CDR2 YENEEA. The V and J ends lost 3 bases and 4 bases respectively, with 15 bases between them. The CDR3 DNA is TGTGCCAGCAGCTTTAGTGGGGCGGGGGGCACTGAAGCTTTCTTT. Residues: CASSFSGAGGTEAFF.

The rearrangement uses TRBV28 and TRBJ1-5; 11 positions match TRBD1. The CDR3 consists of 15 residues. J gave up 2 bases and V 6 bases, and 3 bases lay outside the gene matches. Germline-derived CDR1 and CDR2 are MDHEN and SYDVKM. CDR3 loop: CASRGQGVGNQPQHF. CDR3 nucleotides: TGTGCCAGCAGGGGACAGGGGGTTGGCAATCAGCCCCAGCATTTT.

J is TRBJ1-1 and V is TRBV28; D remains ambiguous. Germline V CDR1 and CDR2: MDHEN, SYDVKM. The V and J ends lost 8 bases and 6 bases respectively, with 10 bases between them. The CDR3 extends over 11 amino acids. The CDR3 region is CASPGGSEAFF. In DNA form, the CDR3 reads TGTGCCAGCCCGGGCGGGTCTGAAGCTTTCTTT.

This chain connects TRBV10-1 to TRBJ2-1; TRBD2 matches at 7 bases. The CDR3 is 14 residues long. The V and J ends lost 3 bases and 6 bases, in that order; junction bases with no gene match: 5. Germline V gene data show CDR1 as WNHNN and CDR2 as SYGVQD (reference sequence). DNA of the CDR3: TGCGCCAGCAGTGACAGCGGGATGGGCAATGAGCAGTTCTTC. Protein: CASSDSGMGNEQFF.

Only one count was recorded for this clone. DNA for the CDR3: TGTGCCAGCAGCCCCGGGACTAGCGATAGGGAGCAGTACTTC. This gives the protein CASSPGTSDREQYF. V gene TRBV7-6 combines with J gene TRBJ2-7, with 10 bases aligning to TRBD2. In germline, CDR1 is SGHVS, CDR2 FNYEAQ. Unmatched junction bases numbered 8, after V lost 5 bases and J lost 7 bases. This CDR3 region has 14 residues.

V gene TRBV6-6 combines with J gene TRBJ2-7; 10 bases match TRBD1. CDR3 length equals 16 residues. Germline CDR1 is MNHNY and CDR2 is SVGAGI (reference sequence). V was clipped by 4 bases and J by 6 bases; unmatched bases: 12. This CDR3 reads CASSSHLTGQGTEQYF. The CDR3 region has the DNA TGTGCCAGCAGTTCGCACCTTACGGGACAGGGGACCGAGCAGTACTTC.

The chain recombines TRBV19 with TRBJ2-3; 7 bases match TRBD2. The trim removed 1 base at V and 0 bases at J, leaving 1 base unmatched. Germline values: CDR1 LNHDA, CDR2 SQIVND (reference sequence). The CDR3 runs 15 residues. The CDR3 DNA sequence: TGTGCCAGTAGTATAGCGGGAGGTAGCACAGATACGCAGTATTTT. Translation: CASSIAGGSTDTQYF.